Only a few counts were recorded for the clone carrying this T cell receptor beta chain. Its antigen is undetermined. These data come from a study of T cells in Graves' hyperthyroidism and ophthalmopathy. Study-wide context: Upon initial diagnosis and before any treatment, peripheral blood was collected. Whole-study findings and limits: Blood also showed most of the thyroid clonotypes that were expanded above 0.001.

Stable Graves' hyperthyroidism denoted no ophthalmopathy progression over 18 months. For the diagnoses, clinical symptoms, serum thyroxine and TRAb, thyroid ultrasound and orbital computed tomography were used. Per germline, CDR1 KGHDR and CDR2 SFDVKD. This CDR3 comprises 17 residues. Trimming cost V 4 bases and J 0 bases; bases outside gene matches: 5. It was RNA transcripts that yielded the amplified TCR beta CDR3 regions. HTBI primers were used for first-round RT-PCR of the TCR CDR3. TCRdb re-called the multiplex PCR reads through MiXCR, storing one row per CDR3 protein. This sample yields some 740,000 distinct CDR3 sequences, of which 12% to 15% are seen a single time; about 10% belongs to the top ten.

The TCR was taken from a woman between 18 and 29 years old with Graves' hyperthyroidism. The sample was blood. The genes are TRBV24-1 and TRBJ2-1, with 10 bases aligning to TRBD2. The CDR3 bases are TGTGCCACCAGTGAGGCAGCTAGCGGGAGCTCCTACAATGAGCAGTTCTTC. Its protein product is CATSEAASGSSYNEQFF.